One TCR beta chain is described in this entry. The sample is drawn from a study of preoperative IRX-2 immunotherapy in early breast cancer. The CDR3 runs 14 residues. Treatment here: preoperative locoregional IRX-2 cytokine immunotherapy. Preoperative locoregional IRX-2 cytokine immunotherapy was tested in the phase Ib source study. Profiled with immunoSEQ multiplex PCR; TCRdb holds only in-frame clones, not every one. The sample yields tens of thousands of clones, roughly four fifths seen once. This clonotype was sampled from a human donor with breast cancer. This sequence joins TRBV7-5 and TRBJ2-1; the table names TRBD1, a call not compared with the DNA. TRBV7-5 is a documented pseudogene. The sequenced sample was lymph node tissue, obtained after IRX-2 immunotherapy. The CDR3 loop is CASSLLTGYNEQFF. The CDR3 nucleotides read TGTGCCAGCAGCTTACTTACAGGTTACAATGAGCAGTTCTTC.